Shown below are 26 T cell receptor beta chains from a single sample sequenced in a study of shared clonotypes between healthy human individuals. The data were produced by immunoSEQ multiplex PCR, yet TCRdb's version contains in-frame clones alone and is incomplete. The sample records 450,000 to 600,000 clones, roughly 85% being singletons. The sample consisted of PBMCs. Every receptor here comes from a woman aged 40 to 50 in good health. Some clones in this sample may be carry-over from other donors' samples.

The CDR3 protein is CASFRAPNTEAFF. DNA for the CDR3: TGTGCCAGCTTCCGGGCTCCGAACACTGAAGCTTTCTTT. The chain has TRBV19 and TRBJ1-1; D uncertain. The V gene lost 9 bases and the J gene lost 1 base, with 12 bases spanning the gap. The CDR3 has 13 amino acids. Germline loops: CDR1 LNHDA, CDR2 SQIVND (reference sequence).

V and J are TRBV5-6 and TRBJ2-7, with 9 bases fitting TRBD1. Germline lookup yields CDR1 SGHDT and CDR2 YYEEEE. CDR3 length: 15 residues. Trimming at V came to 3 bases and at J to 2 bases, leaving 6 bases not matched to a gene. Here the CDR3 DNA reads TGTGCCAGCAGCTCGGCGGACAGGGGTCCCTACGAGCAGTACTTC. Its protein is CASSSADRGPYEQYF.

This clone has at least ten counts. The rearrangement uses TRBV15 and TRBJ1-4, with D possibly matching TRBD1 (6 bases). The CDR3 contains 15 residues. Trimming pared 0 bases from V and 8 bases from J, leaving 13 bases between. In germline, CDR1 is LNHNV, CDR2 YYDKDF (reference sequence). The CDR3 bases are TGTGCCACCAGCAGAGATTGGGGGCGGGAGGAAAAACTGTTTTTT. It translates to CATSRDWGREEKLFF.

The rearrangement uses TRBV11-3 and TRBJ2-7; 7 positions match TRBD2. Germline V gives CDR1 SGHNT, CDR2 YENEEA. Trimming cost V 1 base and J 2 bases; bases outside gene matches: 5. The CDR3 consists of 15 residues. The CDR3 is CASSLASGETYEQYF. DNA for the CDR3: TGTGCCAGCAGCTTAGCTAGCGGTGAGACCTACGAGCAGTACTTC.

The CDR3 reads CASSKGVELPNTEAFF. For the CDR3, the DNA is TGTGCCAGCAGCAAAGGGGTTGAGTTACCGAACACTGAAGCTTTCTTT. The genes are TRBV21-1 and TRBJ1-1. TRBV21-1 is deemed a pseudogene. This CDR3 contains 16 residues.

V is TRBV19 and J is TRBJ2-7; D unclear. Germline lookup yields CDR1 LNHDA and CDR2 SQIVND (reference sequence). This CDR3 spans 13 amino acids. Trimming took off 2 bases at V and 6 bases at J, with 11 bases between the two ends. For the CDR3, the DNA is TGTGCCAGTAGTATACCTAACGACCGCGAGCAGTACTTC. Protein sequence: CASSIPNDREQYF. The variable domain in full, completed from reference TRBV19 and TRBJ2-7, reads DGGITQSPKYLFRKEGQNVTLSCEQNLNHDAMYWYRQDPGQGLRLIYYSQIVNDFQKGDIAEGYSVSREKKESFPLTVTSAQKNPTAFYLCASSIPNDREQYFGPGTRLTVT.

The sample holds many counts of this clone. The CDR3 protein is CASSTPTYNEQFF. In DNA, the CDR3 is TGTGCCAGCTCCACACCTACCTACAATGAGCAGTTCTTC. V is TRBV27 and J is TRBJ2-1; unclear D gene. V gave up 8 bases and J gave up 2 bases, with 10 bases separating them. From germline, CDR1 is MNHEY and CDR2 SMNVEV (reference sequence). The length of the CDR3 is 13 residues.

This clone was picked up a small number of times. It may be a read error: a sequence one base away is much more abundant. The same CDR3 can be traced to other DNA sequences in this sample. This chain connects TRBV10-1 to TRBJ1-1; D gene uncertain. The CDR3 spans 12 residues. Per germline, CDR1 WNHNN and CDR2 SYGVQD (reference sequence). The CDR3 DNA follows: TGCGCCAGCGGGAACGGGAACACCGAAGCTTTCTTT. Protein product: CASGNGNTEAFF.

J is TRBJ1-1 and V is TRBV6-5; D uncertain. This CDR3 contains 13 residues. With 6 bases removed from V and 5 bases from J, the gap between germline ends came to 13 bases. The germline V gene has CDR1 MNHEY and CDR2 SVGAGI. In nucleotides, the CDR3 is TGTGCCAGCAGCCCCCCGGGGAAGACTGAAGCTTTCTTT. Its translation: CASSPPGKTEAFF.

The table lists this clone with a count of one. The CDR3 sequence: CASSLGTDYGETQYF. CDR3 DNA: TGTGCCAGCAGCTTAGGTACCGACTATGGAGAGACCCAGTACTTC. The rearrangement uses TRBV11-2 and TRBJ2-5; TRBD2 is a possible D gene (5 bases). Trimming removed 1 base from V and 4 bases from J, with 13 bases in between. Germline V lookup: CDR1 SGHAT, CDR2 FQNNGV. This CDR3 spans 15 amino acids. Complete variable domain (other parts from reference TRBV11-2 and TRBJ2-5): EAGVAQSPRYKIIEKRQSVAFWCNPISGHATLYWYQQILGQGPKLLIQFQNNGVVDDSQLPKDRFSAERLKGVDSTLKIQPAKLEDSAVYLCASSLGTDYGETQYFGPGTRLLVL.

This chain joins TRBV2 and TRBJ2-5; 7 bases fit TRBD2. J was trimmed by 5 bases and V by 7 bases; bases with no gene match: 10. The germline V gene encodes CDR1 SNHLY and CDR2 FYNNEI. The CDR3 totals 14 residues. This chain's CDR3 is CASILGRARETQYF. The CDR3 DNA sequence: TGTGCCAGCATTCTAGGGAGGGCCAGGGAGACCCAGTACTTC.

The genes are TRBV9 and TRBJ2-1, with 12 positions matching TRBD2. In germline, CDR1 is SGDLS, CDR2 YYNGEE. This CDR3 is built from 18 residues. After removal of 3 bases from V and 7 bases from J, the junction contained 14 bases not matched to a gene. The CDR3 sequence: CASSATSGSPRLGNEQFF. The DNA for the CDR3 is TGTGCCAGCAGCGCGACTAGCGGGAGCCCTCGCTTGGGTAATGAGCAGTTCTTC.

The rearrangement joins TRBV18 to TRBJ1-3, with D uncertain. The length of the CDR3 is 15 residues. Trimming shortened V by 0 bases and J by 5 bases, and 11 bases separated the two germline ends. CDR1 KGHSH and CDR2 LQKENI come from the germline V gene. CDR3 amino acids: CASSPPIGPRNTIYF. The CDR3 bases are TGTGCCAGCTCACCACCGATTGGGCCAAGAAACACCATATATTTT.

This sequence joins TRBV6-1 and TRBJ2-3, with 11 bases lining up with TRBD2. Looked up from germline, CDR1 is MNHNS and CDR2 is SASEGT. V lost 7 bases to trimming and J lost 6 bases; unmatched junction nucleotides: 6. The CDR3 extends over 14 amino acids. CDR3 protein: CASKLAGVGDTQYF. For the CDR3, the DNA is TGTGCCAGCAAACTAGCGGGAGTGGGTGATACGCAGTATTTT.

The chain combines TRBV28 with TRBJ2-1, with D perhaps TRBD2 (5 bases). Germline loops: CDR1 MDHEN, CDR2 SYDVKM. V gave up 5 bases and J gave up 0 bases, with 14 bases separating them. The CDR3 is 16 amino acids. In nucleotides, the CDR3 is TGTGCCAGCAGTCTCTCGTTTGGGAGCTCCTACAATGAGCAGTTCTTC. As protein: CASSLSFGSSYNEQFF.

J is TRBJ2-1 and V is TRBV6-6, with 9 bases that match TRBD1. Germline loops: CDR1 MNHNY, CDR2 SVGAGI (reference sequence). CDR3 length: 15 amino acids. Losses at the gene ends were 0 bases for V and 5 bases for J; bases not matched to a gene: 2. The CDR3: CASSYSDRGNNEQFF. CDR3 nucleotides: TGTGCCAGCAGTTACTCGGACAGGGGAAACAATGAGCAGTTCTTC.

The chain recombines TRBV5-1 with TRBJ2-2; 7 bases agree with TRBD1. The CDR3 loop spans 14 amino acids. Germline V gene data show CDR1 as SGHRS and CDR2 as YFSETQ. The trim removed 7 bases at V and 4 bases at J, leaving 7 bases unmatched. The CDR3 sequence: CASSMTGTTGELFF. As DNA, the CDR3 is TGCGCCAGCTCCATGACAGGGACCACCGGGGAGCTGTTTTTT.

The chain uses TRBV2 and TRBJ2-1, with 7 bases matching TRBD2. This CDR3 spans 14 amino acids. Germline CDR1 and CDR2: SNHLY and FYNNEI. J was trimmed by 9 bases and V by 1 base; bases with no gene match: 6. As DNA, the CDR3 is TGTGCCAGCAGTGAAGGCGGGAGCATTGGTGAGCAGTTCTTC. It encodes CASSEGGSIGEQFF.

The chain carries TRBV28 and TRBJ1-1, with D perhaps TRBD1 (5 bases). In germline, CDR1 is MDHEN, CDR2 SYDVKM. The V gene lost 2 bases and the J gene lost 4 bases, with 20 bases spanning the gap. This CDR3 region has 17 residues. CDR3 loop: CASSLGGGGVKVTEAFF. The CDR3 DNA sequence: TGTGCCAGCAGTTTAGGGGGGGGAGGGGTCAAAGTCACTGAAGCTTTCTTT. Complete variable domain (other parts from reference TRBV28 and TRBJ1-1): DVKVTQSSRYLVKRTGEKVFLECVQDMDHENMFWYRQDPGLGLRLIYFSYDVKMKEKGDIPEGYSVSREKKERFSLILESASTNQTSMYLCASSLGGGGVKVTEAFFGQGTRLTVV.

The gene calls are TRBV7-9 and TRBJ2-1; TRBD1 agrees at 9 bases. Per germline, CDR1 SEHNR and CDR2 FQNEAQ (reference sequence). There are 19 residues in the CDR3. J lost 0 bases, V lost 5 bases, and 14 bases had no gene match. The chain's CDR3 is CASSDKPIQGALSYNEQFF. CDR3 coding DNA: TGTGCCAGCAGCGATAAGCCGATACAGGGGGCGCTCTCCTACAATGAGCAGTTCTTC.

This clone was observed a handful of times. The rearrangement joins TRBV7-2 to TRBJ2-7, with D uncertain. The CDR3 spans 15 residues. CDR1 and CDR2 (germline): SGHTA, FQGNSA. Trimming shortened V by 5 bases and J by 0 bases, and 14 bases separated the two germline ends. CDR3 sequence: CASSHETISSYEQYF. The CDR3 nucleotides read TGTGCCAGCAGCCATGAGACGATCAGCTCCTACGAGCAGTACTTC.

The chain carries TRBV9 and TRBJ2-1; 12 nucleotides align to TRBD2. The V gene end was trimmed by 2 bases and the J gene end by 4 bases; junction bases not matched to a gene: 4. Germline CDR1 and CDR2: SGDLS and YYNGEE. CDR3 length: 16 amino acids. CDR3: CASSVAGTSGYNEQFF. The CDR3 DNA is TGTGCCAGCAGCGTCGCCGGGACTAGCGGGTACAATGAGCAGTTCTTC.

The CDR3 DNA follows: TGCGCCAGCAGTGGGAAACCGATACGGGGGGCGTCGGGCAATGAGCAGTTCTTC. It translates to CASSGKPIRGASGNEQFF. The chain links TRBV10-1 to TRBJ2-1; the D gene is possibly TRBD2 (7 bases). The CDR3 spans 18 residues. CDR1 and CDR2 from the germline V gene are WNHNN and SYGVQD (reference sequence). With 4 bases removed from V and 6 bases from J, the gap between germline ends came to 25 bases.

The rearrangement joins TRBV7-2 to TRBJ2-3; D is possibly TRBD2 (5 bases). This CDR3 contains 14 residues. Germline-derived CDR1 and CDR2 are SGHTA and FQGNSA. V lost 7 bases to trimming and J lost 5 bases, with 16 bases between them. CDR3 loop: CASTQRKREDTQYF. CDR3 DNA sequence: TGTGCCAGCACCCAGCGGAAAAGGGAAGATACGCAGTATTTT. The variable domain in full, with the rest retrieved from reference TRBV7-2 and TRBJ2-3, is GAGVSQSPSNKVTEKGKDVELRCDPISGHTALYWYRQSLGQGLEFLIYFQGNSAPDKSGLPSDRFSAERTGGSVSTLTIQRTQQEDSAVYLCASTQRKREDTQYFGPGTRLTVL.

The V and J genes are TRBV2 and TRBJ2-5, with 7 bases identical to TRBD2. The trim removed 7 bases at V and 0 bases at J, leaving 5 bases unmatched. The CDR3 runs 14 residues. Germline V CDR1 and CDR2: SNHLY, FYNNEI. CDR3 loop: CASTERGYQETQYF. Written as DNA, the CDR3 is TGTGCCAGCACCGAGCGGGGCTACCAAGAGACCCAGTACTTC. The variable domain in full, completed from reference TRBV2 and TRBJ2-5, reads EPEVTQTPSHQVTQMGQEVILRCVPISNHLYFYWYRQILGQKVEFLVSFYNNEISEKSEIFDDQFSVERPDGSNFTLKIRSTKLEDSAMYFCASTERGYQETQYFGPGTRLLVL.

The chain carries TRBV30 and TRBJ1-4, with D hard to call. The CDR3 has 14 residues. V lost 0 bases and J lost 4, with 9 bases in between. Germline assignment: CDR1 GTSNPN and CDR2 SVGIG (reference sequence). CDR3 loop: CAWSVLRINEKLFF. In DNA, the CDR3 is TGTGCCTGGAGTGTTCTTCGGATTAATGAAAAACTGTTTTTT.